This is a list of T cell receptor beta chains from one sample in a study of T cell repertoires in cytomegalovirus infection. TCRdb reprocessed the reads with MiXCR, giving one entry per CDR3 protein. The profile covers 150,000 to 200,000 distinct CDR3 sequences, with about 15% appearing a single time and about 23% taken by the ten largest. Sequenced input: CD8+ T cells from PBMCs. Receptor source: a human donor in good health (CMV status not recorded). Some clones in this sample may be carry-over from other donors' samples. Both conserved end residues are part of each CDR3. The D gene is left open where the match is weak. The size of a clone is reported for some rows only, either as once, few or many, or as a class for expanded clones.

v_gene	j_gene	abundance	d_gene	CDR3nt	CDR3aa
TRBV7-2	TRBJ2-7	few	TRBD2	TGTGCCAGCAGCTTGCCTTTAAATCCCGGGACTAGCGGATCACCCTCCGAGCAGTACTTC	CASSLPLNPGTSGSPSEQYF
TRBV28	TRBJ2-5	few	TRBD2	TGTGCCAGCAGTTCCCTGAGTCAGCGGGGGGTGCTTCAAGAGACCCAGTACTTC	CASSSLSQRGVLQETQYF
TRBV12-3/TRBV12-4	TRBJ2-5	many	TRBD2	TGTGCCAGCAGCCGGCGTAGGAGGGAGGGGACAGAGACCCAGTACTTC	CASSRRRREGTETQYF
TRBV7-8	TRBJ1-1	few	NA	TGTGCCAGCAGCTTAGAAGGCCCGGTCGTGAACACTGAAGCTTTCTTT	CASSLEGPVVNTEAFF
TRBV7-9	TRBJ2-1	NA	TRBD2	TGTGCCAGCAGCCAAAGCGGGGGACACAATGAGCAGTTCTTC	CASSQSGGHNEQFF
TRBV12-3/TRBV12-4	TRBJ2-5	NA	TRBD1	TGTGCCAGCAGTCAAAGGGGGCGCAGGGAGACCCAGTACTTC	CASSQRGRRETQYF
TRBV13	TRBJ2-7	NA	NA	TGTGCCAGCAGCTTGTCGGGACCGACCTACGAGCAGTACTTC	CASSLSGPTYEQYF
TRBV4-2	TRBJ1-1	NA	NA	TGTGCCAGCAGCCAAGTATTCACTGAAGCTTTCTTT	CASSQVFTEAFF
TRBV15	TRBJ2-1	NA	TRBD2	TGTGCCACCACGGGAGCGGGGATTCTGGACGATGAGCAGTTCTTC	CATTGAGILDDEQFF
TRBV12-3/TRBV12-4	TRBJ1-3	NA	NA	TGTGCCAGCAGTGGATTGTGGGCAGACTCTGGAAACACCATATATTTT	CASSGLWADSGNTIYF
TRBV7-9	TRBJ2-7	few	NA	TGTGCCAGCGTTAGCCGAACAGGGCCATCCTACGAGCAGTACTTC	CASVSRTGPSYEQYF
TRBV13	TRBJ1-1	few	TRBD1	TGTGCCAGCAGCTCCGGACAGGGGGTCGATGAAGCTTTCTTT	CASSSGQGVDEAFF
TRBV9	TRBJ1-1	few	NA	TGTGCCAGCAGTATAGAGGGGGTGAACACTGAAGCTTTCTTT	CASSIEGVNTEAFF
TRBV28	TRBJ2-7	many	NA	TGTGCCAGCCTCGGGGTATTTCCCTACGAGCAGTACTTC	CASLGVFPYEQYF
TRBV7-2	TRBJ2-3	NA	TRBD1	TGTGCCAGCAGCTTAGAGGACAGGCGGTCGGATACGCAGTATTTT	CASSLEDRRSDTQYF
TRBV4-3	TRBJ2-2	NA	TRBD1	TGCGCCAGCAGCCCGGGACAGTCCACCGGGGAGCTGTTTTTT	CASSPGQSTGELFF
TRBV7-9	TRBJ1-5	few	NA	TGTGCCAGCACCACCGACAGCCTCAATCAGCCCCAGCATTTT	CASTTDSLNQPQHF